This TCR beta chain was sequenced during a study of blood T cell repertoires in COVID-19. Overall study: T cells, B-cell-depleted T cells, or PBMCs provided the cDNA or gDNA that served as material.

In the authors' workflow: The assay estimated nucleated cells by amplifying reference gene primers. Profiled with immunoSEQ multiplex PCR; TCRdb holds only in-frame clones, not every one. D and trimming come from the DNA, and the V and J calls and clone size come from that table. The sample lists about 80,000 clones; around 82% were seen once. This receptor was obtained from a man older than 75 with active or convalescent COVID-19. Sequenced input: peripheral blood.

The CDR3 loop reads CASSQDLGQMNTEAFF. The CDR3 bases are TGTGCCAGCAGCCAAGATCTAGGCCAGATGAACACTGAAGCTTTCTTT. This chain uses TRBV14 with TRBJ1-1; D gene unclear. CDR3 length equals 16 residues. Germline CDR1 is SGHDN and CDR2 is FVKESK. The ends were cut back, 0 bases at V and 0 bases at J, with 11 bases in the middle.